This T cell receptor beta chain was retrieved from a study of blood T cell repertoires in COVID-19. Overall study context: The United States, Italy and Spain were the sources of the acute and convalescent COVID-19 samples. PBMCs, B-cell-depleted T cells, or T cells provided the cDNA or gDNA that made up the material.

This CDR3 contains 18 residues. V shed 3 bases and J 1 base; nucleotides not matched to a gene: 11. Germline CDR1 PRHDT, CDR2 FYEKMQ (reference sequence). Per the study methods: From reference gene primer amplification, estimates of nucleated cell counts were derived. Sequencing used immunoSEQ multiplex PCR; TCRdb keeps in-frame clones, though not all of them. V and J calls plus clone size are reproduced from that table; the DNA served to infer D and trimming. Among 200,000 to 300,000 clones listed, roughly 90% were seen once. Sequenced material: peripheral blood. The chain combines TRBV13 with TRBJ2-1; 8 nucleotides match TRBD2. The sequence was obtained from a man between 25 and 39 years old with active or convalescent COVID-19. In nucleotides, the CDR3 is TGTGCCAGCAGCTTCGAAGGCCACGGGGGGGGTTCCTACAATGAGCAGTTCTTC. Translation gives CASSFEGHGGGSYNEQFF.